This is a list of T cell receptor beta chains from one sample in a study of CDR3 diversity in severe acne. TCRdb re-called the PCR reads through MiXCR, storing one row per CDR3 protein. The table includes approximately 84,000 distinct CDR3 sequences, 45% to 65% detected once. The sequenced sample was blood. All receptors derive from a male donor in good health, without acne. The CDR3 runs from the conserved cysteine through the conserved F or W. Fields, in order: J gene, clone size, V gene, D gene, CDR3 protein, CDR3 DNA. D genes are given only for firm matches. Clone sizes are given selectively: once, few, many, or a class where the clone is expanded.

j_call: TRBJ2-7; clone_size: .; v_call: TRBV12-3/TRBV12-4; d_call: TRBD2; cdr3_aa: CASSPASGVNEQYF; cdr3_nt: TGTGCCAGCTCCCCGGCTAGCGGGGTAAACGAGCAGTACTTC
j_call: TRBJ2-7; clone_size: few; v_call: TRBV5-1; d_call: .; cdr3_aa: CASSLRGTSSYEQYF; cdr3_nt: TGCGCCAGCAGCTTGAGAGGGACATCGTCCTACGAGCAGTACTTC
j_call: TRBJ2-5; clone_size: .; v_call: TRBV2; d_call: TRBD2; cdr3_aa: CASTQWASGAQETQYF; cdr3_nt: TGTGCCAGCACCCAATGGGCTAGCGGGGCCCAAGAGACCCAGTACTTC
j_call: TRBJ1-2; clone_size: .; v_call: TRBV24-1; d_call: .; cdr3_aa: CASSLIANYGYTF; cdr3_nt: TGTGCCAGCAGCCTTATTGCTAACTATGGCTACACCTTC
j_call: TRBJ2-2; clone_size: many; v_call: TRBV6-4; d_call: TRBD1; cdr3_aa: CASSDRQGGTGELFF; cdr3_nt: TGTGCCAGCAGTGACCGACAGGGGGGCACCGGGGAGCTGTTTTTT
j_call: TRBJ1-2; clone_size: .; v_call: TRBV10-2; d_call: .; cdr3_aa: CASSGTVSGYTF; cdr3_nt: TGCGCCAGCAGTGGGACAGTTAGCGGCTACACCTTC
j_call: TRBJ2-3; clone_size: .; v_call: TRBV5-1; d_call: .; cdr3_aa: CASSLGVGTDTQYF; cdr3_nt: TGCGCCAGCAGCTTGGGAGTAGGGACAGATACGCAGTATTTT
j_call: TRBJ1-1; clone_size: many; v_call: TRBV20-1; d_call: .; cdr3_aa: CSASNRGGPEAFF; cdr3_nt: TGCAGTGCTAGTAATCGTGGGGGACCTGAAGCTTTCTTT
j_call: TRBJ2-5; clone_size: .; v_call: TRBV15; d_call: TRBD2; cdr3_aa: CATSRDRPDRGGSGGRDQETQYF; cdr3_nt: TGTGCCACCAGCAGAGATAGGCCTGATAGAGGGGGTAGCGGGGGCCGTGACCAAGAGACCCAGTACTTC
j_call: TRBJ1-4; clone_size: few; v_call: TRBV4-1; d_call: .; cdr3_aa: CASGITKGEKLFF; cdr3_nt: TGCGCCAGCGGAATTACTAAGGGAGAAAAACTGTTTTTT
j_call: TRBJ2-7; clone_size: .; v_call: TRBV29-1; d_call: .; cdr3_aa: CSVDGHNNYEQYF; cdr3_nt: TGCAGCGTTGATGGGCACAACAACTACGAGCAGTACTTC
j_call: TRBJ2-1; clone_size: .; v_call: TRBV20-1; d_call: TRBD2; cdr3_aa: CSAKTSGGAGEQFF; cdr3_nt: TGCAGTGCTAAGACTAGCGGGGGGGCGGGTGAGCAGTTCTTC
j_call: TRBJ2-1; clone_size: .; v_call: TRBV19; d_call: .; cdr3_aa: CASSRATGTNNEQFF; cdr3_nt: TGTGCCAGTAGTAGGGCTACAGGGACCAACAATGAGCAGTTCTTC
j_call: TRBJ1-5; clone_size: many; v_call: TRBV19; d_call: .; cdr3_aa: CASGVGMYYQPQHF; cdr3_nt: TGTGCCAGTGGGGTGGGGATGTACTACCAGCCCCAGCATTTT
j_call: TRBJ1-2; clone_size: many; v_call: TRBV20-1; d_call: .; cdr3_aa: CSASYSRDGHGYTF; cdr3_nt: TGCAGTGCTAGTTATTCCAGGGATGGCCATGGCTACACCTTC
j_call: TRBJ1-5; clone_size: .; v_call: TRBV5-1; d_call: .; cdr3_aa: CASSDRSGIETQHF; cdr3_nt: TGCGCCAGCAGCGACAGGTCGGGAATCGAGACCCAGCATTTT
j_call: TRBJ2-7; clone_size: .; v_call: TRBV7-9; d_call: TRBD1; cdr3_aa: CASSARDSALPYEQYF; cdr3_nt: TGTGCCAGCAGCGCCCGGGACAGCGCCCTTCCCTACGAGCAGTACTTC
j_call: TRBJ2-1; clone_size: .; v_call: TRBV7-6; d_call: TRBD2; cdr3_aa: CASSVLAGGRPLGEQFF; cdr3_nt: TGTGCCAGCAGCGTTTTAGCGGGAGGGAGACCTCTCGGCGAGCAGTTCTTC
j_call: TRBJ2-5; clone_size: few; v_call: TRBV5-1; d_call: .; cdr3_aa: CASSRAEQETQYF; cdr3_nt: TGCGCCAGCAGCAGAGCGGAACAAGAGACCCAGTACTTC
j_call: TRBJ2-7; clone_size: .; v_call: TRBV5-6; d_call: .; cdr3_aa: CASIYLCSVEGDLEQYF; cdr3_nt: .
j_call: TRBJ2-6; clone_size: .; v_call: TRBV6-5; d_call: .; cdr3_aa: CASSYGGRFSGDTEAF; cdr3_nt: TGTGCCAGCAGTTACGGAGGGAGGTTCTCCGGGGACACTGAAGCTTTC
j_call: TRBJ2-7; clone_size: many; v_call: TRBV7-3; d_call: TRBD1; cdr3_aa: CASSLSSGTGYEQYF; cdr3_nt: TGTGCCAGCAGCTTATCGTCCGGGACAGGATACGAGCAGTACTTC
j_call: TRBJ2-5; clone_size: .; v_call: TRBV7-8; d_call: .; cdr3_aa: CASTLNQGEGRWTQYF; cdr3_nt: TGTGCCAGCACCCTAAACCAGGGGGAGGGGAGGTGGACCCAGTACTTC
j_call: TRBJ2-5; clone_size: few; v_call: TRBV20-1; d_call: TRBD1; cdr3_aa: CSASRTGDLKTQYF; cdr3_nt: TGCAGTGCTAGCCGGACAGGGGATTTGAAGACCCAGTACTTC
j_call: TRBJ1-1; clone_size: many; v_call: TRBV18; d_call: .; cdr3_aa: CASSLSNPVAEAFF; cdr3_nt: TGTGCCAGCTCACTCTCGAACCCCGTTGCCGAAGCTTTCTTT
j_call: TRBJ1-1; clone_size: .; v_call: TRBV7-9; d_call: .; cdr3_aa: CASTRNTEAFF; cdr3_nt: TGTGCCAGCACCAGGAACACTGAAGCTTTCTTT
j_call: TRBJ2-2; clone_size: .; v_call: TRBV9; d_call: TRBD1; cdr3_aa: CASSVGQGRRGELFF; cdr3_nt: TGTGCCAGCAGCGTGGGACAGGGGCGCCGCGGGGAGCTGTTTTTT
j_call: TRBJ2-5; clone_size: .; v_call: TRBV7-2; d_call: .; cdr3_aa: CASSLNRQETQYF; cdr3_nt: TGTGCCAGCAGCTTGAACCGCCAAGAGACCCAGTACTTC
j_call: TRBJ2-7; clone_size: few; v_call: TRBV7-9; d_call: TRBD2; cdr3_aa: CASSRTPGLALEQYF; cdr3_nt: TGTGCCAGCAGCCGCACGCCGGGACTAGCGCTCGAGCAGTACTTC
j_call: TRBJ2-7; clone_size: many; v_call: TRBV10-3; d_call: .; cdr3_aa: CAIRGRLSYEQYF; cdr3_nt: TGTGCCATCAGGGGTCGCCTATCCTACGAGCAGTACTTC
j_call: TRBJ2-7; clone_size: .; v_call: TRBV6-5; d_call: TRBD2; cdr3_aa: CASSYGTSGRGGSYEQYF; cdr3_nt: TGTGCCAGCAGTTACGGGACTAGCGGGAGAGGGGGGTCCTACGAGCAGTACTTC
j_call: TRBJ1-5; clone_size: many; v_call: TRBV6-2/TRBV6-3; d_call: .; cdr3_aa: CASSYFVGKAKYYQPQHF; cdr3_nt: TGTGCCAGCAGTTACTTCGTGGGCAAAGCTAAATACTATCAGCCCCAGCATTTT
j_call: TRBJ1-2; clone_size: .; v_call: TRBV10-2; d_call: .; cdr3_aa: CASSGQANYGYTF; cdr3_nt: TGCGCCAGCAGTGGACAAGCAAACTATGGCTACACCTTC
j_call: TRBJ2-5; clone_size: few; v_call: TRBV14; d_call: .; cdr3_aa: CASSTAGTTYVYF; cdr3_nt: TGTGCCAGCAGCACAGCCGGGACCACCTACGTGTACTTC
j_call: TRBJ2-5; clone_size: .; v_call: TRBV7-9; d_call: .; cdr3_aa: CASSLQQETQYF; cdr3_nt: TGTGCCAGCAGCTTACAGCAAGAGACCCAGTACTTC
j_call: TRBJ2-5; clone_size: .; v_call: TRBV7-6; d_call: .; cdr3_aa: CASSLGFGETQYF; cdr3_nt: TGTGCCAGCAGCTTAGGGTTTGGGGAGACCCAGTACTTC
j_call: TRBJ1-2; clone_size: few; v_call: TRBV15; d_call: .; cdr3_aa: CATSRDAPTDGYTF; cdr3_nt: TGTGCCACCAGTAGAGATGCTCCAACAGATGGCTACACCTTT
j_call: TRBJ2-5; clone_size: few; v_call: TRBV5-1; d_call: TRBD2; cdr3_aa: CASSLTGGGETQYF; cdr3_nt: TGCGCCAGCAGCTTGACGGGAGGCGGAGAGACCCAGTACTTC
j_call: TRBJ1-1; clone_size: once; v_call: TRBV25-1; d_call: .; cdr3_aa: CASSEGGGTNTEAFF; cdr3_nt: TGTGCCAGCAGTGAAGGCGGAGGGACAAACACTGAAGCTTTCTTT
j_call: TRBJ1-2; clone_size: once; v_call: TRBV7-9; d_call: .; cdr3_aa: CASSLVGDYGYTF; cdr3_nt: TGTGCCAGCAGCTTAGTAGGTGACTATGGCTACACCTTC
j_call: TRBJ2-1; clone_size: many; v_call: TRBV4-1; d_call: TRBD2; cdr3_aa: CASSQDLAGGLYNEQFF; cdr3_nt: TGCGCCAGCAGCCAAGATCTCGCGGGGGGCCTTTACAATGAGCAGTTCTTC
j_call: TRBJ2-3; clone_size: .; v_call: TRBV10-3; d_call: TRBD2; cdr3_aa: CATVERLAGGVDTQYF; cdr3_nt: TGTGCCACTGTTGAGAGACTAGCGGGGGGCGTAGATACGCAGTATTTT
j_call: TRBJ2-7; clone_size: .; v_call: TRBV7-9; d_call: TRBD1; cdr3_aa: CASSPGTARGEQYF; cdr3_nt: TGTGCCAGCTCACCAGGGACAGCTAGAGGCGAGCAGTACTTC
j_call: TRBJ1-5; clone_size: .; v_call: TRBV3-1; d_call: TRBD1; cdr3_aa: CASSQAGTGTDQPQHF; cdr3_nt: TGTGCTAGCAGCCAAGCCGGGACAGGGACGGATCAGCCCCAGCATTTT
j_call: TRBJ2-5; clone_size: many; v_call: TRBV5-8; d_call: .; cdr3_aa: CASSLGGGSRETQYF; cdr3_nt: TGTGCCAGCAGCTTGGGGGGGGGCAGTCGAGAGACCCAGTACTTC
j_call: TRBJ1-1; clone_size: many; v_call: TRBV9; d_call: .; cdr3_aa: CASSGPGQHTEAFF; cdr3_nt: TGTGCCAGCAGCGGTCCGGGACAACACACTGAAGCTTTCTTT
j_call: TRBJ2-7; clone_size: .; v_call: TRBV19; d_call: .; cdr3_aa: CASGTASYEQYF; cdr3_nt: TGTGCCAGTGGGACGGCGTCTTACGAGCAGTACTTC
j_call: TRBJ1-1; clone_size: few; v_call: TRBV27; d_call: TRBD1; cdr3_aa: CASRPRQGAEAFF; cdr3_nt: TGTGCCAGCAGACCGCGACAGGGGGCGGAAGCTTTCTTT
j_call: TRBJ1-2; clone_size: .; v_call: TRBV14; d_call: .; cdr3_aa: CASSRVGSYGYTF; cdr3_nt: TGTGCCAGCAGCCGCGTAGGATCCTATGGCTACACCTTC
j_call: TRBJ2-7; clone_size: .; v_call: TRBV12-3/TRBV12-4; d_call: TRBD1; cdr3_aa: CASSQGQGYEQYF; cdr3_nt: TGTGCCAGCAGTCAAGGACAGGGGTACGAGCAGTACTTC
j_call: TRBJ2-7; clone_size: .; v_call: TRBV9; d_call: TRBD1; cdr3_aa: CASSRTGGGQYF; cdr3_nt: TGTGCCAGCAGCCGGACAGGGGGCGGGCAGTACTTC
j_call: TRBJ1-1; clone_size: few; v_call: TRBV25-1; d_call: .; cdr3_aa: CASSETGRGIRAEAFF; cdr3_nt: TGTGCCAGCAGTGAAACAGGGCGAGGAATACGCGCTGAAGCTTTCTTT
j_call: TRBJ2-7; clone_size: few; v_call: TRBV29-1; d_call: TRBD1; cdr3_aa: CSVVGTGGYEQYF; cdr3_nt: TGCAGCGTTGTCGGGACAGGGGGCTACGAGCAGTACTTC
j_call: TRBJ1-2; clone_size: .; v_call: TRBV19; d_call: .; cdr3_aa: CASSPAGVYGYTF; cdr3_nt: TGTGCCAGTAGTCCAGCAGGGGTCTATGGCTACACCTTC
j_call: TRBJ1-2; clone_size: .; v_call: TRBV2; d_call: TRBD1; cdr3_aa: CASSYRGLSGYTF; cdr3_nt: TGTGCCAGCAGTTACAGGGGGTTGAGTGGCTACACCTTC
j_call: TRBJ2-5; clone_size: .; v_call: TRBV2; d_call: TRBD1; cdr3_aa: CASRKQGKETQYF; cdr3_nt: TGTGCCAGCAGAAAACAGGGGAAAGAGACCCAGTACTTC
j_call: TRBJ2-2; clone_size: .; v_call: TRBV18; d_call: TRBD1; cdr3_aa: CASQDRADGELFF; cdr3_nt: TGTGCCAGCCAAGACAGGGCGGACGGGGAGCTGTTTTTT
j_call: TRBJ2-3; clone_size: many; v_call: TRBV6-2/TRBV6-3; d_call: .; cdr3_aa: CASSPLVTGDTQYF; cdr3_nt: TGTGCCAGCAGTCCCCTGGTGACCGGGGATACGCAGTATTTT
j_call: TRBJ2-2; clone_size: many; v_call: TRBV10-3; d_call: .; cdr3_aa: CAAGQGSPTGELFF; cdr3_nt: TGTGCCGCCGGCCAGGGTAGCCCCACCGGGGAGCTGTTTTTT
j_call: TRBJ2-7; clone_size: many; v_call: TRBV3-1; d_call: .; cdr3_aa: CASSQSYYEQYF; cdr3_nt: TGTGCCAGCAGCCAGTCCTACTACGAGCAGTACTTC